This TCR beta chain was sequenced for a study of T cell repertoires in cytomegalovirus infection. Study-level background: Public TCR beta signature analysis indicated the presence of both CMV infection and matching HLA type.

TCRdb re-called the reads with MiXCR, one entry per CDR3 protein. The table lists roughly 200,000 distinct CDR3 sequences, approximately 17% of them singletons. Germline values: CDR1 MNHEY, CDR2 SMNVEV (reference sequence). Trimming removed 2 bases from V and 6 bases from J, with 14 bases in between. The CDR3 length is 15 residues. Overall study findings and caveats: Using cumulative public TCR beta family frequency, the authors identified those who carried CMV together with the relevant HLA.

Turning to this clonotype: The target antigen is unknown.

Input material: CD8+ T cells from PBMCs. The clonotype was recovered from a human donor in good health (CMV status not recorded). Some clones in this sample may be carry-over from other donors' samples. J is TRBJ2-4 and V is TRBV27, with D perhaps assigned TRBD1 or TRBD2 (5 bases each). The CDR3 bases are TGTGCCAGCAGTTTAGCGAGGGGATCGGGAAACATTCAGTACTTC. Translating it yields CASSLARGSGNIQYF.